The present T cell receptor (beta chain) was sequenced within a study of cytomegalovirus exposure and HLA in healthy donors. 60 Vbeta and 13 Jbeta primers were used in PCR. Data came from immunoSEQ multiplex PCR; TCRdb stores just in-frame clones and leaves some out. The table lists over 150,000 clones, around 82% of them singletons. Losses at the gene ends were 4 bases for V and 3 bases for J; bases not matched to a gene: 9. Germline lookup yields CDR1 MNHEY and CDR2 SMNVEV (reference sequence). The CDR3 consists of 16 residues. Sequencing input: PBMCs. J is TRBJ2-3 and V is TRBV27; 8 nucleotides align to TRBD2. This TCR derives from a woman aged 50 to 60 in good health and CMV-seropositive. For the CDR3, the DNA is TGTGCCAGCAGTTCGCCGGGACTAGTCCATACAGATACGCAGTATTTT. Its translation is CASSSPGLVHTDTQYF.